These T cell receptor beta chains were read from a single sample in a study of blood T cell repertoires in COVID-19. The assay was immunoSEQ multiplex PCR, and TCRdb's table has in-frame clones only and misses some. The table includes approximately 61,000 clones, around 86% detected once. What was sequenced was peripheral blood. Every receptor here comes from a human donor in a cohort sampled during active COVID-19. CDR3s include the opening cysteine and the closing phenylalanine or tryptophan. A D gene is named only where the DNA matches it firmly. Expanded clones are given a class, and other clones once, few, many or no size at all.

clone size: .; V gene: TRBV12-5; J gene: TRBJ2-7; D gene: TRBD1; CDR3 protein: CASGLVDRDRSYEQYF; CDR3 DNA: TGTGCTAGTGGTTTGGTAGACCGGGACAGGTCCTACGAGCAGTACTTC
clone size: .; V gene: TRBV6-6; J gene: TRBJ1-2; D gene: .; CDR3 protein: CASSYEAANYGYTF; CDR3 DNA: TGTGCCAGCAGTTACGAGGCTGCTAACTATGGCTACACCTTC
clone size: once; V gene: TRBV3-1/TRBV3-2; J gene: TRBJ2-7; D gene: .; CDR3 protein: CASSPRRVGDEQYF; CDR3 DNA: TGTGCCAGCAGCCCGAGACGGGTGGGTGACGAGCAGTACTTC
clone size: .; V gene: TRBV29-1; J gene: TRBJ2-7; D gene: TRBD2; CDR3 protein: CSVISWAGDDDEQYF; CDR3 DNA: TGCAGCGTTATTAGCTGGGCGGGGGACGATGATGAGCAGTACTTC
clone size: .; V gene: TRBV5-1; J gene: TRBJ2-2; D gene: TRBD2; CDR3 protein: CATKTSGQNTGELFF; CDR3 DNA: TGCGCCACCAAGACTAGCGGGCAGAACACCGGGGAGCTGTTTTTT
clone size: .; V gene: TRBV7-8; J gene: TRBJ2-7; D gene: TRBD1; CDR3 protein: CASTPRQGANEQYF; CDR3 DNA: TGTGCCAGCACCCCGAGGCAGGGGGCAAACGAGCAGTACTTC
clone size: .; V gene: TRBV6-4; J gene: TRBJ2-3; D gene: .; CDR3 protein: CASSSDRTSTDTQYF; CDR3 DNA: TGTGCCAGCAGCTCCGACAGGACTAGCACAGATACGCAGTATTTT
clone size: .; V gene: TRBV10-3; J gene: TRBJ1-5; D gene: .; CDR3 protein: CAISGEYNQPQHF; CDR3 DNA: TGTGCCATCAGTGGAGAGTATAATCAGCCCCAGCATTTT
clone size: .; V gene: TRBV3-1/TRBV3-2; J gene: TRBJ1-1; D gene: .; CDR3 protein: CASTTSGPWNTEAFF; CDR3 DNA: TGTGCCAGCACCACGAGCGGGCCTTGGAACACTGAAGCTTTCTTT
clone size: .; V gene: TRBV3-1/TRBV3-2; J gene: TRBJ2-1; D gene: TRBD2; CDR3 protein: CASSPRGANYNEQFF; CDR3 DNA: TGTGCCAGCAGCCCGCGGGGGGCTAACTACAATGAGCAGTTCTTC
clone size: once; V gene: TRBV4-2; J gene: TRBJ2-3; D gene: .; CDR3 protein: CASSSGSTDTQYF; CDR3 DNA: TGTGCCAGCAGTTCGGGGAGTACAGATACGCAGTATTTT
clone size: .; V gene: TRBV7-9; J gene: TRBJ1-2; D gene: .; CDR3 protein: CASRRGDGGYTF; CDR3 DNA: TGTGCCAGCAGGCGGGGTGATGGTGGCTACACCTTC
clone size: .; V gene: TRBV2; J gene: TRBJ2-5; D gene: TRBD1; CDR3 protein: CASSLPTGWMGETQYF; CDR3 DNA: TGTGCCAGCAGCCTCCCGACAGGGTGGATGGGAGAGACCCAGTACTTC
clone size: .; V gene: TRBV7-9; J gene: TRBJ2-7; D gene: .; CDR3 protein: CASSSTSFYEQYF; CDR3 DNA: TGTGCCAGCAGCTCGACTAGTTTTTACGAGCAGTACTTC
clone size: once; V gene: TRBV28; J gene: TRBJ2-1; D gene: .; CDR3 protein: CASTPGAYNEQFF; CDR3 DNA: TGTGCCAGCACGCCAGGGGCATACAATGAGCAGTTCTTC
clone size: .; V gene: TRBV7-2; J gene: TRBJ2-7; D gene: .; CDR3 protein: CASSRGTAYEQYF; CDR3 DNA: TGTGCCAGCAGCCGCGGGACCGCCTACGAGCAGTACTTC
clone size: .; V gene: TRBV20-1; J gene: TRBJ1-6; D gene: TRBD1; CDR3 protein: CSASQGDYNSPLHF; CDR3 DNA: TGCAGTGCTAGTCAGGGGGACTATAATTCACCCCTCCACTTT
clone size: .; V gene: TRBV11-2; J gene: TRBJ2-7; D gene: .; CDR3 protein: CASSLSGSGGYEQYF; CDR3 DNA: TGTGCCAGCAGCTTATCCGGGAGCGGCGGCTACGAGCAGTACTTC
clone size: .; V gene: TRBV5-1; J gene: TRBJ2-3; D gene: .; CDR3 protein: CASSFSGRVTDTQYF; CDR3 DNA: TGCGCCAGCAGCTTTTCCGGGAGAGTCACAGATACGCAGTATTTT
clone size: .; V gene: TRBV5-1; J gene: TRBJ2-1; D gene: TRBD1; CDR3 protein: CASNRDRDNEQFF; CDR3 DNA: TGCGCCAGCAACCGGGACAGGGACAATGAGCAGTTCTTC
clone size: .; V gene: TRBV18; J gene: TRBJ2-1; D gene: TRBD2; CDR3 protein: CASSLTSGRAEQFF; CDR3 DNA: TGTGCCAGCTCTCTGACTAGCGGGAGGGCTGAGCAGTTCTTC
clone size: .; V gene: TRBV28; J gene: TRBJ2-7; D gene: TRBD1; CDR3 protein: CASSRPDRGRYEQYF; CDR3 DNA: TGTGCCAGCAGCCGACCGGACAGGGGAAGGTACGAGCAGTACTTC
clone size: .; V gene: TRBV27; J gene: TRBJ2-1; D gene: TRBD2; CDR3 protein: CASSSPAGGDYNEQFF; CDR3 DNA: TGTGCCAGCAGCTCTCCAGCGGGAGGTGATTACAATGAGCAGTTCTTC
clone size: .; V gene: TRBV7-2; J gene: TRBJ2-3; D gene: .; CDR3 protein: CASSPPGGTQYF; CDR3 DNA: TGTGCCAGCAGCCCACCCGGGGGTACGCAGTATTTT
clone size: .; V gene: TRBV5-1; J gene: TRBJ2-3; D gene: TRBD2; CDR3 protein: CASSLHGLAGGDTQYF; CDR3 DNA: TGCGCCAGCAGCTTACACGGACTAGCGGGAGGAGATACGCAGTATTTT
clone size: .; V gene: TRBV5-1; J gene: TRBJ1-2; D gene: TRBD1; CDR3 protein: CASSYRGQWYGYTF; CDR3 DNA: TGCGCCAGCAGCTACAGGGGGCAGTGGTATGGCTACACCTTC
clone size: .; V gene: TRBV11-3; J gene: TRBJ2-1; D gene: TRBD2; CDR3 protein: CASSTRGDSYNEQFF; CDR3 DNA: TGTGCCAGCAGCACCCGGGGGGATTCCTACAATGAGCAGTTCTTC
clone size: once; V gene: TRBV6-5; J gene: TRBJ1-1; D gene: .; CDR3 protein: CASSPGIDTEAFF; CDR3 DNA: TGTGCCAGCAGTCCCGGTATAGACACTGAAGCTTTCTTT
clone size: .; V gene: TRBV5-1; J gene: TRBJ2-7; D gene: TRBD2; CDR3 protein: CASSLTSGSEGEQYF; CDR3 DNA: TGCGCCAGCAGCTTAACTAGCGGGAGTGAGGGCGAGCAGTACTTC
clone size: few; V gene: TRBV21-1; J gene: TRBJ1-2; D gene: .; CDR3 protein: CARTPFRASNYGYTF; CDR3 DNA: TGTGCCAGGACCCCCTTCAGGGCGTCTAACTATGGCTACACCTTC
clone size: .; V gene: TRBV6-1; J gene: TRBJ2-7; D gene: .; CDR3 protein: CASSEARGTHSYEQYF; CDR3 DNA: TGTGCCAGCAGTGAAGCTAGGGGGACACACTCCTACGAGCAGTACTTC
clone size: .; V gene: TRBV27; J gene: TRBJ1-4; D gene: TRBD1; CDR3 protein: CASRRSRGTGEKLFF; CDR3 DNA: TGTGCCAGCAGGCGTTCCAGGGGGACTGGTGAAAAACTGTTTTTT
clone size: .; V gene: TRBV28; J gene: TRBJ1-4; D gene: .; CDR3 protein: CASGGTPGENEKLFF; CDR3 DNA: TGTGCCAGCGGGGGGACGCCCGGGGAGAATGAAAAACTGTTTTTT
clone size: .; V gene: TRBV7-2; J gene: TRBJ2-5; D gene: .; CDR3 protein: CASSARWRAARPQETQYF; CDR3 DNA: TGTGCCAGCAGCGCCCGGTGGAGAGCAGCTAGGCCTCAAGAGACCCAGTACTTC
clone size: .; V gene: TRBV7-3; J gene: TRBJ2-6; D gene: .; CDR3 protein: CASGTSSGANVLTF; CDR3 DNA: TGTGCCAGCGGTACTTCCTCTGGGGCCAACGTCCTGACTTTC
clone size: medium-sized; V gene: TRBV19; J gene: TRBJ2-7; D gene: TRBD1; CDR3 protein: CASRGTGHYEQYF; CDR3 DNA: TGTGCCAGTAGGGGGACAGGTCACTACGAGCAGTACTTC
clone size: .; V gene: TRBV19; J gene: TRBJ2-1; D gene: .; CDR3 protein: CASSITTPGLLYYNEQFF; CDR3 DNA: TGTGCCAGTAGTATCACAACCCCGGGACTTCTATACTACAATGAGCAGTTCTTC
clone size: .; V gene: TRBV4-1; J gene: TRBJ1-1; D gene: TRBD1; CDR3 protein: CASSQAATGVLGTEAFF; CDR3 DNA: TGCGCCAGCAGCCAGGCGGCTACAGGGGTACTAGGAACTGAAGCTTTCTTT
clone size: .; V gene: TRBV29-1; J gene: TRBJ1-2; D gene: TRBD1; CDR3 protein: CSVGQENGYTF; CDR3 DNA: TGCAGCGTAGGACAGGAAAATGGCTACACCTTC
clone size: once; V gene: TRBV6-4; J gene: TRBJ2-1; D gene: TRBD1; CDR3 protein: CASRAGTGGYNEQFF; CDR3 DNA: TGTGCCAGCAGAGCCGGGACAGGGGGCTACAATGAGCAGTTCTTC
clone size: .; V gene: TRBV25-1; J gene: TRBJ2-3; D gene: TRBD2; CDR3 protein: CASSADGRARYTQYF; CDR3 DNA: TGTGCCAGCAGTGCGGACGGGAGGGCCCGGTATACGCAGTATTTT
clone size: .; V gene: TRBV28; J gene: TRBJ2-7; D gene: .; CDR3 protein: CASSSGVSKQYF; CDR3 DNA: TGTGCCAGCAGTTCGGGTGTTAGCAAGCAGTACTTC
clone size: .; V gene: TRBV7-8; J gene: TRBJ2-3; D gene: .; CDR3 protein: CASSFTQADTQYF; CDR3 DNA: TGTGCCAGCAGCTTCACCCAGGCAGATACGCAGTATTTT
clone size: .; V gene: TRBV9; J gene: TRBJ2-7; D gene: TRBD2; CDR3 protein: CASSAASGGSFWEQYF; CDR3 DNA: TGTGCCAGCAGCGCCGCTAGCGGCGGGAGTTTCTGGGAGCAGTACTTC
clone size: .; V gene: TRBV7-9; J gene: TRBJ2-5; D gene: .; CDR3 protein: CASSLGAGVRANQETQYF; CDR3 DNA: TGTGCCAGCAGCTTAGGGGCAGGGGTTCGTGCCAACCAAGAGACCCAGTACTTC
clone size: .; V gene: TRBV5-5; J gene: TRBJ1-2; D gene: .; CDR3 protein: CASSLAGEDRHVTYGYTF; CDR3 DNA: TGTGCCAGCAGCTTGGCCGGGGAAGACCGACATGTCACTTATGGCTACACCTTC
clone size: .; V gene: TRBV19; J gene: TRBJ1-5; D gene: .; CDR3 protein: CASSPGQGHQPQHF; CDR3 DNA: TGTGCCAGTAGCCCGGGCCAGGGGCATCAGCCCCAGCATTTT
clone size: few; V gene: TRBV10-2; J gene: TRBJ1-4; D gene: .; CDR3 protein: CASSLTGGKLFF; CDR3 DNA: TGCGCCAGCAGTCTAACCGGGGGAAAACTGTTTTTT
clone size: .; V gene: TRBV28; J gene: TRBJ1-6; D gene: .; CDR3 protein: CASSLKTRNSPLHF; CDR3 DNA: TGTGCCAGCAGCTTAAAAACGAGGAATTCACCCCTCCACTTT
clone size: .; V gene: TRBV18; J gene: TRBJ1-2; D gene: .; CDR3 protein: CASSPPSRRDYGYTF; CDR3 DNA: TGTGCCAGCTCACCACCTTCCAGGAGGGACTATGGCTACACCTTC